One sample yielded the 30 T cell receptor beta chains listed below, sequenced in a study of T-cell reconstitution after alpha-beta-depleted transplantation in children. Preparation of the TCRbeta library was carried out with unique molecular identifiers. TCRdb reanalysed the PCR reads using MiXCR and keeps one entry per CDR3 protein. Of about 350,000 distinct CDR3 sequences detected, around 15% appear once; the ten largest clones hold roughly 41%. This specimen was PBMCs, mostly from graft donor cells, taken 360 days after TCRalphabeta/CD19-depleted stem cell transplant. All receptors derive from a male patient between 2 and 9 years old who had a stem cell transplant for acute lymphoblastic leukemia, so the T cells may come from the graft donor.

This clonotype has a count of ten or more. The chain combines TRBV5-1 with TRBJ2-3; D is perhaps TRBD2 (6 bases). This CDR3 region has 16 residues. From germline, CDR1 is SGHRS and CDR2 YFSETQ. V lost 0 bases and J lost 2, with 13 bases in between. CDR3 DNA sequence: TGCGCCAGCAGCTTGGGCACTAGCTGGGACACAGATACGCAGTATTTT. It specifies CASSLGTSWDTDTQYF. Combining the CDR3 with reference TRBV5-1 and TRBJ2-3 gives the whole variable domain KAGVTQTPRYLIKTRGQQVTLSCSPISGHRSVSWYQQTPGQGLQFLFEYFSETQRNKGNFPGRFSGRQFSNSRSEMNVSTLELGDSALYLCASSLGTSWDTDTQYFGPGTRLTVL.

The V gene is TRBV20-1, the J gene TRBJ2-4; 10 bases fit TRBD1. The CDR3 is made up of 14 amino acids. CDR1 and CDR2 from the germline V gene are DFQATT and SNEGSKA (reference sequence). V lost 3 bases to trimming and J lost 4 bases; unmatched junction nucleotides: 3. Written as DNA, the CDR3 is TGCAGTGCTAGGGCGGGACAGGGGAAAAACATTCAGTACTTC. Translating it yields CSARAGQGKNIQYF.

With regard to this clonotype: A much bigger clone sits one base away, suggesting this may be a read error. For the CDR3, the DNA is TGTGCCACCAGCAGAAGGAACAGGGGGGGCACCAGGGAGCTGTTTTTT. Translating it yields CATSRRNRGGTRELFF. V usage is TRBV15 and J usage is TRBJ2-2; a possible D gene is TRBD1 (8 bases). The length of the CDR3 is 16 residues. Looked up from germline, CDR1 is LNHNV and CDR2 is YYDKDF (reference sequence).

This clonotype has a handful of counts. The chain combines TRBV28 with TRBJ2-1, with 9 positions matching TRBD1. The CDR3 extends over 17 amino acids. J was trimmed by 5 bases and V by 3 bases; bases with no gene match: 11. From germline, CDR1 is MDHEN and CDR2 SYDVKM. This chain's CDR3 is CASSFNQGQGTDNEQFF. CDR3 nucleotide sequence: TGTGCCAGCAGTTTTAATCAAGGACAGGGGACTGACAATGAGCAGTTCTTC.

The rearrangement links TRBV28 to TRBJ2-3; D gene ambiguous. V lost 6 bases and J lost 2, with 12 bases in between. Per germline, CDR1 MDHEN and CDR2 SYDVKM. The length of the CDR3 is 14 residues. In nucleotides, the CDR3 is TGTGCCAGCAGAGGGATGGCTCTCACAGATACGCAGTATTTT. Encoded protein: CASRGMALTDTQYF.

This clonotype was counted at least ten times. V and J are TRBV4-1 and TRBJ2-5; no firm D call. The CDR3 has 15 amino acids. The V end lost 1 base, the J end lost 4 bases, and 13 bases lay between the germline ends. Germline V gene lookup returns CDR1 MGHRA and CDR2 YSYEKL. The CDR3 here is CASSQGVLRLETQYF. The CDR3 bases are TGCGCCAGCAGCCAAGGAGTCTTGCGGCTAGAGACCCAGTACTTC.

The chain carries TRBV20-1 and TRBJ1-3; D not resolved. V was clipped by 4 bases and J by 3 bases, with 16 bases between them. The CDR3 is 15 amino acids. Germline V gene data show CDR1 as DFQATT and CDR2 as SNEGSKA (reference sequence). The CDR3 DNA reads as TGCAGTGCTATCCGTCGGGGAGCTCTTGGAAACACCATATATTTT. The encoded protein is CSAIRRGALGNTIYF.

In this sample, this clonotype turned up many times. The chain is built from TRBV28 and TRBJ2-1, with D hard to call. The CDR3 runs 17 residues. The germline V gene has CDR1 MDHEN and CDR2 SYDVKM. The V end was cut by 1 base, the J end by 0 bases, with 13 bases between. CDR3 sequence: CASSLLPLLSSYNEQFF. CDR3 in DNA: TGTGCCAGCAGTTTATTGCCTCTCTTAAGCTCCTACAATGAGCAGTTCTTC. Complete variable domain (other parts from reference TRBV28 and TRBJ2-1): DVKVTQSSRYLVKRTGEKVFLECVQDMDHENMFWYRQDPGLGLRLIYFSYDVKMKEKGDIPEGYSVSREKKERFSLILESASTNQTSMYLCASSLLPLLSSYNEQFFGPGTRLTVL.

The chain joins TRBV19 to TRBJ2-1; 7 bases line up with TRBD2. V was pared by 1 base and J by 2 bases, with 2 bases of the junction left unmatched. The CDR3 sequence is 15 residues long. Germline-derived CDR1 and CDR2 are LNHDA and SQIVND (reference sequence). The CDR3, as DNA: TGTGCCAGTAGTATAGTCGGGACTACCTACAATGAGCAGTTCTTC. Protein sequence: CASSIVGTTYNEQFF.

This clonotype has just a few counts. This chain links TRBV7-3 with TRBJ2-3; D not resolved. V shed 5 bases and J shed 0 bases, with 15 bases lying between them. This CDR3 has 16 residues. Germline values: CDR1 SGHTA, CDR2 FQGTGA. CDR3 protein: CASSRNKGGSTDTQYF. DNA for the CDR3: TGTGCCAGCAGCCGAAACAAAGGCGGTAGCACAGATACGCAGTATTTT.

This clonotype was recorded many times. The V gene is TRBV4-3, the J gene TRBJ1-2, with a possible D match to TRBD1 (6 bases). V was clipped by 0 bases and J by 4 bases, with 12 bases between them. Germline assignment: CDR1 LGHNA and CDR2 YSLEER. This CDR3 is built from 15 residues. The CDR3 reads CASSQEGAGSYGYTF. CDR3 nucleotides: TGCGCCAGCAGCCAAGAGGGGGCGGGAAGCTATGGCTACACCTTC.

This clonotype was seen a handful of times. The chain links TRBV5-1 to TRBJ2-4; 7 nucleotides align to TRBD2. Trimming removed 1 base from V and 0 bases from J; junction bases left unmatched: 16. This CDR3 spans 20 amino acids. From germline, CDR1 is SGHRS and CDR2 YFSETQ. DNA of the CDR3: TGCGCCAGCAGCTTGACGGCGGGAGCCGCAACAACTCTAGCCAAAAACATTCAGTACTTC. Protein: CASSLTAGAATTLAKNIQYF.

This clonotype was counted between two and nine times. V is TRBV7-8 and J is TRBJ2-3; the D is unclear. Germline V lookup: CDR1 SGHVS, CDR2 FQNEAQ. The ends were cut back, 1 base at V and 4 bases at J, with 15 bases in the middle. The CDR3 extends over 16 amino acids. The CDR3 DNA sequence: TGTGCCAGCAGCTTAGAGGCTCTAGAAGGCCCAGATACGCAGTATTTT. This sequence encodes CASSLEALEGPDTQYF.

There are a few counts of this clonotype. This chain uses TRBV7-9 with TRBJ1-1; D unresolved. V shed 2 bases and J shed 1 base, with 5 bases lying between them. The germline CDR1 and CDR2 sequences are SEHNR and FQNEAQ (reference sequence). There are 13 residues in the CDR3. The chain's CDR3 is CASSLQPNTEAFF. CDR3 bases: TGTGCCAGCAGCTTACAGCCGAACACTGAAGCTTTCTTT.

In its sample, this clonotype was seen a few times. This chain joins TRBV4-3 and TRBJ1-2; TRBD1 agrees at 10 bases. Trimming removed 2 bases from V and 0 bases from J; junction bases left unmatched: 9. In germline, CDR1 is LGHNA, CDR2 YSLEER. The CDR3 is 18 residues long. CDR3 loop: CASSQKGGQGPTNYGYTF. CDR3 nucleotide sequence: TGCGCCAGCAGCCAAAAGGGGGGACAGGGGCCTACTAACTATGGCTACACCTTC.

V gene TRBV20-1 combines with J gene TRBJ1-5; D might be TRBD1 (6 bases). V lost 8 bases to trimming and J lost 4 bases, with 12 bases between them. The CDR3 runs to 12 residues. Germline V gene data show CDR1 as DFQATT and CDR2 as SNEGSKA (reference sequence). The DNA for the CDR3 is TGCAGTCCGACAGGTGGAAATCAGCCCCAGCATTTT. It is translated as CSPTGGNQPQHF.

V gene TRBV4-1 combines with J gene TRBJ2-7; 13 nucleotides match TRBD2. V lost 2 bases and J lost 6; bases outside the gene matches: 4. Germline lookup yields CDR1 MGHRA and CDR2 YSYEKL. CDR3 length: 15 amino acids. The CDR3 sequence: CASSQPGLAGVEQYF. The CDR3 nucleotides are TGCGCCAGCAGCCAACCCGGACTAGCGGGAGTCGAGCAGTACTTC.

J is TRBJ2-3 and V is TRBV5-1; TRBD1 agrees at 7 bases. From germline, CDR1 is SGHRS and CDR2 YFSETQ. Trimming took 5 bases from V and 6 from J; bases not matched to a gene: 9. This CDR3 has 14 amino acids. CDR3: CASRLTGTLDTQYF. The CDR3, as DNA: TGCGCCAGCAGACTGACAGGGACGTTGGATACGCAGTATTTT.

This clonotype was counted many times. CDR3 bases: TGTGCCAGCAGCCCCAGTGGGGCGGCTGAGCAGTTCTTC. This encodes CASSPSGAAEQFF. J is TRBJ2-1 and V is TRBV7-2; possibly TRBD1 for D (5 bases). Trimming removed 5 bases from V and 9 bases from J, with 14 bases in between. The CDR3 is 13 amino acids. Germline CDR1 SGHTA, CDR2 FQGNSA. Full variable domain (rest looked up from reference TRBV7-2 and TRBJ2-1): GAGVSQSPSNKVTEKGKDVELRCDPISGHTALYWYRQSLGQGLEFLIYFQGNSAPDKSGLPSDRFSAERTGGSVSTLTIQRTQQEDSAVYLCASSPSGAAEQFFGPGTRLTVL.

The chain carries TRBV29-1 and TRBJ2-1; no reliable D call. With 4 bases removed from V and 5 bases from J, the gap between germline ends came to 12 bases. The germline gives CDR1 SQVTM, CDR2 ANQGSEA. This CDR3 has 13 residues. This CDR3 is CSVGPKRNNEQFF. The CDR3 nucleotides read TGCAGCGTTGGACCTAAGAGAAACAATGAGCAGTTCTTC.

The chain joins TRBV29-1 to TRBJ1-2; 8 bases match TRBD1. Unmatched junction bases numbered 8, after V lost 7 bases and J lost 7 bases. This CDR3 region has 12 residues. Per germline, CDR1 SQVTM and CDR2 ANQGSEA. CDR3 loop: CSAPGQGGGYTF. CDR3 sequence (DNA): TGCAGCGCCCCCGGACAGGGCGGTGGCTACACCTTC.

The chain joins TRBV6-2 or TRBV6-3 to TRBJ2-3, with D unclear. CDR1 and CDR2 (germline): MNHEY, SVGEGT. The ends were cut back, 0 bases at V and 0 bases at J, with 4 bases in the middle. This CDR3 spans 14 amino acids. The CDR3 DNA is TGTGCCAGCAGTTACTCTCTGAGCACAGATACGCAGTATTTT. This translates into CASSYSLSTDTQYF.

V gene TRBV15 combines with J gene TRBJ2-4; TRBD1 is a possible D gene (6 bases). Germline V gene data show CDR1 as LNHNV and CDR2 as YYDKDF (reference sequence). V lost 5 bases and J 0 bases, leaving 11 bases between the germline ends. The CDR3 length is 15 residues. The CDR3, as DNA: TGTGCCACCAGCCACAGGGAGCTAGCCAAAAACATTCAGTACTTC. Protein: CATSHRELAKNIQYF. Full variable domain (rest looked up from reference TRBV15 and TRBJ2-4): DAMVIQNPRYQVTQFGKPVTLSCSQTLNHNVMYWYQQKSSQAPKLLFHYYDKDFNNEADTPDNFQSRRPNTSFCFLDIRSPGLGDTAMYLCATSHRELAKNIQYFGAGTRLSVL.

This clonotype was picked up many times. The chain employs TRBV28 and TRBJ2-7; D is uncertain. CDR1 MDHEN and CDR2 SYDVKM come from the germline V gene. Trimming shortened V by 7 bases and J by 5 bases, and 9 bases separated the two germline ends. This CDR3 has 11 residues. The CDR3 DNA follows: TGTGCCAGCACTCATGAAGACGAGCAGTACTTC. Amino acid sequence: CASTHEDEQYF.

The sample holds many counts of this clonotype. The chain couples TRBV4-1 to TRBJ1-4; 7 positions match TRBD1. Germline V CDR1 and CDR2: MGHRA, YSYEKL. V gave up 4 bases and J gave up 12 bases; unmatched junction bases: 8. The CDR3 runs to 13 residues. The CDR3 sequence: CASSPQGLGELFF. The CDR3 DNA reads as TGCGCCAGCAGCCCACAGGGGTTGGGGGAACTGTTTTTT.

The V call is TRBV7-3, the J call TRBJ2-3; weak D call: TRBD2 (5 bases). Trimming cost V 0 bases and J 3 bases, with 10 bases left between them. CDR1 is SGHTA and CDR2 is FQGTGA in the germline V gene. The CDR3 extends over 15 amino acids. CDR3 in DNA: TGTGCCAGCAGCTTAACGGGAGATCAAACAGATACGCAGTATTTT. Translating gives CASSLTGDQTDTQYF.

The table lists this clonotype with a few counts. The V gene is TRBV7-9, the J gene TRBJ2-7; weak D call: TRBD2 (6 bases). The CDR3 runs 15 residues. Trimming stripped 5 bases from V and 0 bases from J, with 14 bases between. In germline, CDR1 is SEHNR, CDR2 FQNEAQ (reference sequence). CDR3 nucleotides: TGTGCCAGCAGCCCGTCGGGAGAGAGCTCCTACGAGCAGTACTTC. Translated: CASSPSGESSYEQYF.

The chain recombines TRBV29-1 with TRBJ2-7, with D tentatively TRBD1 or TRBD2 (5 bases each). Germline V gene data show CDR1 as SQVTM and CDR2 as ANQGSEA. The CDR3 spans 10 residues. Trimming took 0 bases from V and 9 from J, leaving 6 bases between them. CDR3 amino acids: CSVEDGGQYF. The CDR3 nucleotides read TGCAGCGTTGAAGATGGGGGGCAGTACTTC.

The CDR3 DNA reads as TGTGCCAGCAGCCTGGGGTGGGAGAGGTTGAATGAGCAGTTCTTC. As protein: CASSLGWERLNEQFF. This sequence joins TRBV4-2 and TRBJ2-1, with a weak D call TRBD2 (5 bases). The CDR3 loop spans 15 amino acids. Trimming left V 4 bases short and J 7 bases short, with 17 bases between. Germline CDR1 reads LGHNA; CDR2 reads YNFKEQ.

This rearrangement joins TRBV11-2 to TRBJ2-7, with TRBD1 as a possible D gene (5 bases). The germline gives CDR1 SGHAT, CDR2 FQNNGV. The V gene lost 3 bases and the J gene lost 3 bases, with 15 bases spanning the gap. The CDR3 is 15 amino acids. The CDR3 here is CASSLAQVVLYEQYF. For the CDR3, the DNA is TGTGCCAGCAGCTTGGCACAGGTAGTCCTCTACGAGCAGTACTTC.